Following are 23 T cell receptor beta chains from one sample sequenced in a study of shared clonotypes between healthy human individuals (TCRdb year 2020). Receptor amplification or capture employed the immunoSEQ multiplex PCR assay. What TCRdb holds here is the immuneACCESS table cut down to in-frame rearrangements. Part of the clones is not present; checked against another copy, under half of the missing clones reflect an unresolved V gene, and the others are unexplained. The sample includes about 2.4 million clones, with approximately 93% observed a single time. Of the sample, 0.36% is held by the ten largest clones. Sequenced: naive CD4+ T cells from PBMCs. The sample's cell subset or site, from its label and the paper: CD45RA+ positively selected. Every receptor here comes from a man aged 18 to 35 in good health. Some clones in this sample may be carry-over from other donors' samples.

The chain links TRBV2 to TRBJ2-2; D uncertain. V was trimmed by 7 bases and J by 2 bases, leaving 11 bases between them. This CDR3 is 14 amino acids long. Germline assignment: CDR1 SNHLY and CDR2 FYNNEI. In DNA form, the CDR3 reads TGTGCCAGCATGGATCGGCTTAACACCGGGGAGCTGTTTTTT. Translated: CASMDRLNTGELFF.

This clone was seen once. The CDR3 here is CASSEQGGLEGYTF. Here the CDR3 DNA reads TGTGCCAGCAGTGAACAGGGAGGATTAGAGGGCTACACCTTC. V usage is TRBV2 and J usage is TRBJ1-2; TRBD1 is a possible D gene (5 bases). In germline, CDR1 is SNHLY, CDR2 FYNNEI. V dropped 2 bases and J dropped 8 bases, with 15 bases sitting between them. The CDR3 runs to 14 residues.

The gene calls are TRBV28 and TRBJ1-2, with D possibly TRBD1 on 5 matching bases. V lost 1 base and J 6 bases, leaving 27 bases between the germline ends. CDR1 is MDHEN, CDR2 SYDVKM, per germline. CDR3 length: 19 residues. The CDR3 DNA is TGTGCCAGCAGTTTATCTCCCGGGCAGGGCCTTTCCCTTCAAGATGGCTACACCTTC. As protein: CASSLSPGQGLSLQDGYTF.

The V gene is TRBV5-6, the J gene TRBJ2-7; D call uncertain. Germline V gene lookup returns CDR1 SGHDT and CDR2 YYEEEE. The ends were cut back, 2 bases at V and 2 bases at J, with 8 bases in the middle. CDR3 length: 13 residues. The CDR3, as DNA: TGTGCCAGCAGCTTTCGGCCCACCTACGAGCAGTACTTC. It translates to CASSFRPTYEQYF.

V gene TRBV14 combines with J gene TRBJ1-1; possibly TRBD1 for D (6 bases). Germline V gene lookup returns CDR1 SGHDN and CDR2 FVKESK. CDR3 length equals 15 residues. V was cut by 3 bases and J by 1 base, with 12 bases left in between. CDR3 residues: CASSQIPGQNTEAFF. CDR3 bases: TGTGCCAGCAGCCAGATACCGGGACAGAACACTGAAGCTTTCTTT.

The gene calls are TRBV2 and TRBJ2-4; a possible D gene is TRBD1 (5 bases). This CDR3 spans 16 amino acids. Germline V lookup: CDR1 SNHLY, CDR2 FYNNEI. The V gene lost 4 bases and the J gene lost 6 bases, with 19 bases spanning the gap. The DNA for the CDR3 is TGTGCCAGCAGTGGACCCGCACAGGCCACCCTAAACATTCAGTACTTC. Its protein is CASSGPAQATLNIQYF.

V usage is TRBV4-3 and J usage is TRBJ2-1; maybe TRBD2 (6 bases). The V end lost 3 bases, the J end lost 8 bases, and 14 bases lay between the germline ends. Germline CDR1 and CDR2: LGHNA and YSLEER. The CDR3 runs to 14 residues. CDR3 protein: CASSQGLPGDEQFF. In DNA, the CDR3 is TGCGCCAGCAGCCAGGGACTTCCAGGCGATGAGCAGTTCTTC.

This clone appeared a single time. This chain connects TRBV28 to TRBJ2-5, with 10 bases that match TRBD2. The CDR3 consists of 17 residues. CDR1 is MDHEN, CDR2 SYDVKM, per germline. V was clipped by 3 bases and J by 9 bases; unmatched bases: 16. In nucleotides, the CDR3 is TGTGCCAGCAGTTTGTCTAGCGGGAGCAGCTTGGCTGGGGCCCAGTACTTC. Amino acids: CASSLSSGSSLAGAQYF.

The chain combines TRBV21-1 with TRBJ1-1. TRBV21-1 is a pseudogene. This CDR3 spans 13 amino acids. CDR3 sequence (DNA): TGTGCCAGCAGTAAGCGCCGGGGGGATGAAGCTTTCTTT. It codes for CASSKRRGDEAFF.

This clone was seen only once. This chain links TRBV5-4 with TRBJ2-7; 11 bases line up with TRBD1. V trimming: 1 base; J trimming: 1 base; junction bases outside the gene matches: 7. The CDR3 covers 17 residues. CDR1 and CDR2 (germline): SGHNT, YYREEE (reference sequence). The CDR3 bases are TGTGCCAGCAGCTTGTGGGGCGGGACAGGGGGATCCTACGAGCAGTACTTC. Translation: CASSLWGGTGGSYEQYF.

Remarks on this clone: The germline gene is not matched at one end of the junction; a read error may be the cause. The V gene is TRBV19, the J gene TRBJ2-3, with 7 bases that match TRBD2. CDR1 and CDR2 from the germline V gene are LNHDA and SQIVND (reference sequence). CDR3 length equals 13 residues. The chain's CDR3 is CASSMISSGTSHF. The CDR3, as DNA: TGTGCCAGTAGTATGATTTCTAGCGGAACTTCACATTTT.

This clone occurred a few times. This sequence joins TRBV20-1 and TRBJ2-2; D uncertain. CDR1 is DFQATT, CDR2 SNEGSKA, per germline (reference sequence). The CDR3 sequence is 11 residues long. The V gene lost 0 bases and the J gene lost 6 bases, with 2 bases spanning the gap. CDR3 amino acids: CSARDSGELFF. The CDR3 coding sequence is TGCAGTGCTAGAGATTCCGGGGAGCTGTTTTTT.

This clone was seen a single time. The CDR3 spells CASSQDHAGRETQYF. The CDR3 DNA is TGCGCCAGCAGCCAAGATCACGCAGGGCGGGAGACCCAGTACTTC. The genes are TRBV4-1 and TRBJ2-5; D is perhaps TRBD1 (5 bases). Trimming pared 0 bases from V and 5 bases from J, leaving 13 bases between. The CDR3 contains 15 residues. Germline V lookup: CDR1 MGHRA, CDR2 YSYEKL.

The J gene is TRBJ2-2, the V gene TRBV7-3, with D perhaps matching TRBD1 (6 bases). Deletions cut 5 bases from V and 6 bases from J, with 19 bases between. The length of the CDR3 is 16 residues. Germline CDR1 reads SGHTA; CDR2 reads FQGTGA. The CDR3 reads CASSHSRGALPGELFF. The DNA of the CDR3 is TGTGCCAGCAGCCATTCCAGGGGAGCCCTTCCCGGGGAGCTGTTTTTT.

This chain uses TRBV7-2 with TRBJ1-4; tentatively, D is TRBD1 (6 bases). Trimming pared 4 bases from V and 1 base from J, leaving 19 bases between. The CDR3 spans 18 residues. The V gene's germline CDR1 is SGHTA and CDR2 FQGNSA. CDR3 nucleotides: TGTGCCAGCAGCTCCACCCATTACCGCAGGGGAACTAATGAAAAACTGTTTTTT. It yields the protein CASSSTHYRRGTNEKLFF.

In its sample, this clone was seen once. The genes are TRBV7-3 and TRBJ2-1; 12 positions agree with TRBD2. The CDR3 is made up of 20 amino acids. Trimming removed 3 bases from V and 0 bases from J; junction bases left unmatched: 12. The germline V gene encodes CDR1 SGHTA and CDR2 FQGTGA. The CDR3 is CASSLGLAGIGAGSYNEQFF. CDR3 nucleotide sequence: TGTGCCAGCAGCTTGGGACTAGCGGGCATCGGGGCGGGCTCCTACAATGAGCAGTTCTTC.

This chain connects TRBV2 to TRBJ2-5; D possibly corresponds to TRBD1 (6 bases). This CDR3 spans 15 amino acids. V was pared by 2 bases and J by 5 bases, with 15 bases between. CDR1 and CDR2 (germline): SNHLY, FYNNEI. The CDR3 here is CASSESRGVWETQYF. CDR3 bases: TGTGCCAGCAGTGAATCCAGGGGTGTGTGGGAGACCCAGTACTTC.

As regards this clone: An end of the junction differs from the germline gene, which may be a read error. The gene calls are TRBV11-2 and TRBJ2-2; the D gene is possibly TRBD1 (5 bases). This CDR3 region has 13 residues. Per the germline V gene, CDR1 is SGHAT and CDR2 is FQNNGV. CDR3 DNA sequence: TGTGCCTGGGGCAGACCAAACACCGAGGAGCTGTTTTTT. Translated, it gives CAWGRPNTEELFF. Based on the CDR3 plus reference TRBV11-2 and TRBJ2-2, the full variable domain is EAGVAQSPRYKIIEKRQSVAFWCNPISGHATLYWYQQILGQGPKLLIQFQNNGVVDDSQLPKDRFSAERLKGVDSTLKIQPAKLEDSAVYLCAWGRPNTEELFFGEGSRLTVL.

This rearrangement joins TRBV19 to TRBJ2-1; TRBD2 agrees at 8 bases. The CDR3 has 16 amino acids. Germline values: CDR1 LNHDA, CDR2 SQIVND (reference sequence). V lost 5 bases and J lost 1; bases outside the gene matches: 7. CDR3 DNA sequence: TGTGCCAGTAGTGGACTAGCAAAGGGGTCCTACAATGAGCAGTTCTTC. Amino acid sequence: CASSGLAKGSYNEQFF.

The chain employs TRBV7-2 and TRBJ2-7; D perhaps matches TRBD1 (5 bases). In germline, CDR1 is SGHTA, CDR2 FQGNSA. The CDR3 is 13 residues long. The germline V and J ends were trimmed by 9 bases and 2 bases, with 14 bases remaining between them. The CDR3 here is CASAQATTYEQYF. The DNA for the CDR3 is TGTGCCAGTGCACAGGCGACCACCTACGAGCAGTACTTC.

V is TRBV5-6 and J is TRBJ1-4, with D unclear. This CDR3 comprises 15 residues. Between the trimmed V and J ends, which lost 2 bases and 7 bases, there was a span of 15 bases. The germline gives CDR1 SGHDT, CDR2 YYEEEE. Here the CDR3 DNA reads TGTGCCAGCAGCTTTGGACGGCGAGGCATTGAAAAACTGTTTTTT. It encodes CASSFGRRGIEKLFF.

This clone appeared a single time. The gene calls are TRBV7-9 and TRBJ2-7; TRBD2 agrees at 8 bases. Germline loops: CDR1 SEHNR, CDR2 FQNEAQ (reference sequence). Trimming at V came to 4 bases and at J to 7 bases, leaving 18 bases not matched to a gene. The CDR3 length is 17 residues. DNA of the CDR3: TGTGCCAGCAGCTCACGACGCTCGGAGCGGGAGAAGCGGGAGCAGTACTTC. Amino acid sequence: CASSSRRSEREKREQYF.

In nucleotides, the CDR3 is TGTGCCAGCTCCGACAGGGCTGCGACCAATGAGCAGTTCTTC. This codes for CASSDRAATNEQFF. The chain employs TRBV7-2 and TRBJ2-1; 7 positions agree with TRBD1. The ends lost 8 bases at V and 6 bases at J; junction bases unmatched: 10. Germline lookup yields CDR1 SGHTA and CDR2 FQGNSA. This CDR3 spans 14 amino acids.